This is a list of T cell receptor beta chains from one sample in a study of identical twins. TCRdb re-called the 5' RACE reads through MiXCR, storing one row per CDR3 protein. The table has 650,000 to 750,000 distinct CDR3 sequences, less than 25% seen once. The same data also went into a second study, on T cells expressing NK-cell markers.

Sequencing was done on a sample of PBMCs. The receptor set was obtained from a woman in her late teens or twenties in good health. CDR3s include the opening cysteine and the closing phenylalanine or tryptophan. The D gene is left open where the match is weak. Size is omitted from some rows. Given values are once, few, many or a class for expanded clones.

size,D,V,J,CDR3,DNA
few,NA,TRBV5-1,TRBJ2-2,CASSPRQAGNTGELFF,TGCGCCAGCAGCCCGAGACAGGCAGGGAACACCGGGGAGCTGTTTTTT
many,TRBD2,TRBV29-1,TRBJ2-7,CSGSRGRGIGEQYF,TGCAGTGGGTCCCGCGGGAGAGGCATAGGCGAGCAGTACTTC
NA,NA,TRBV4-3,TRBJ2-1,CASSQDGTKAGLF,TGCGCCAGCAGCCAAGATGGGACGAAAGCTGGGCTCTTC
few,NA,TRBV20-1,TRBJ1-4,CSWAVNEKLFF,TGCAGTTGGGCAGTCAATGAAAAACTGTTTTTT
many,NA,TRBV2,TRBJ1-5,CASTADNSNQPQHF,TGTGCCTCTACAGCTGATAATAGCAATCAGCCCCAGCATTTT
few,NA,TRBV5-1,TRBJ2-1,CASSLEVLNEQFF,TGCGCCAGCAGCTTGGAGGTCCTAAATGAGCAGTTCTTC
many,NA,TRBV12-3/TRBV12-4,TRBJ2-3,CASSYGGNTQYF,TGTGCCAGCAGTTATGGAGGGAATACGCAGTATTTT
NA,TRBD2,TRBV7-6,TRBJ2-2,CASSGIAGGNTGELFF,TGTGCCAGCAGCGGTATAGCGGGAGGGAACACCGGGGAGCTGTTTTTT
many,NA,TRBV20-1,TRBJ2-5,CSARSDWAQYF,TGCAGTGCTAGGTCGGACTGGGCCCAGTACTTC
NA,NA,TRBV7-2,TRBJ2-1,CASSLRVAGLNNEQFF,TGTGCCAGCAGCTTACGGGTGGCTGGCCTGAACAATGAGCAGTTCTTC
few,NA,TRBV7-2,TRBJ1-5,CASSLGGSVQPQHF,TGTGCCAGCAGCTTAGGGGGGTCTGTTCAGCCCCAGCATTTT
few,NA,TRBV6-1,TRBJ1-2,CASSERSFSDYGYTF,TGTGCCAGCAGTGAACGCAGTTTTTCAGACTATGGCTACACCTTC
NA,NA,TRBV6-5,TRBJ1-2,CASSYSEANYGYTF,TGTGCCAGCAGTTACTCTGAGGCTAACTATGGCTACACCTTC
many,NA,TRBV19,TRBJ1-2,CASTSGIGYGYTF,TGTGCCAGTACCTCGGGTATTGGCTATGGCTACACCTTC
NA,NA,TRBV12-3/TRBV12-4,TRBJ2-6,CASDAGYPGANVLTF,TGTGCCAGCGACGCAGGGTACCCTGGGGCCAACGTCCTGACTTTC
NA,NA,TRBV12-3/TRBV12-4,TRBJ2-5,CASRGGSVGETQYF,TGTGCCAGCAGGGGGGGATCGGTGGGCGAGACCCAGTACTTC
NA,NA,TRBV6-1,TRBJ2-7,CASSEAAGYEQYF,TGTGCCAGCAGTGAAGCCGCGGGTTACGAGCAGTACTTC
NA,NA,TRBV5-1,TRBJ2-3,CASSLEGSRGDTQYF,TGCGCCAGCAGCTTAGAGGGGAGTCGCGGGGATACGCAGTATTTT
NA,NA,TRBV5-5,TRBJ1-1,CASALSGDGLPEAFF,TGTGCCAGCGCGCTGAGCGGGGATGGGCTTCCTGAAGCTTTCTTT
NA,NA,TRBV10-3,TRBJ1-3,CAIVTAGNTIYF,TGTGCCATCGTCACGGCGGGAAACACCATATATTTT
many,NA,TRBV20-1,TRBJ1-2,CSALGRAGGYTF,TGCAGTGCGCTCGGGAGGGCTGGTGGCTACACCTTC
few,TRBD2,TRBV10-2,TRBJ2-5,CASSEDWGGETQYF,TGCGCCAGCAGTGAGGATTGGGGAGGGGAGACCCAGTACTTC
NA,NA,TRBV20-1,TRBJ2-6,CSASPRSGANVLTF,TGCAGTGCTAGCCCACGGTCTGGGGCCAACGTCCTGACTTTC
few,TRBD1,TRBV20-1,TRBJ1-1,CSAVRGTAFF,TGCAGTGCCGTCAGGGGGACGGCTTTCTTT
NA,NA,TRBV20-1,TRBJ1-2,CSASQAVRDGYTF,TGCAGTGCTAGTCAGGCCGTGCGGGATGGCTACACCTTC
NA,NA,TRBV7-2,TRBJ2-5,CASSLVWGWEETQYF,TGTGCCAGCAGCTTAGTCTGGGGGTGGGAAGAGACCCAGTACTTC
many,NA,TRBV6-2/TRBV6-3,TRBJ2-7,CASSWRDSYEQYF,TGTGCCAGCAGTTGGCGGGATTCCTACGAGCAGTACTTC
NA,NA,TRBV30,TRBJ1-4,CAWSVMGTELFF,TGTGCCTGGAGTGTCATGGGTACGGAACTGTTTTTT
many,NA,TRBV29-1,TRBJ2-5,CSISPGVRETQYF,TGCAGCATTAGTCCCGGGGTGCGTGAGACCCAGTACTTC
NA,NA,TRBV10-2,TRBJ2-1,CASSDLYRDEQFF,TGCGCCAGCAGTGATTTATATCGCGATGAGCAGTTCTTC
many,NA,TRBV10-3,TRBJ1-2,CAIKPSVGGYTF,TGTGCCATTAAACCCTCCGTCGGGGGCTACACCTTC
NA,TRBD2,TRBV20-1,TRBJ2-7,CSASNSRGLAGKQYF,TGCAGTGCTAGTAATTCGAGGGGACTAGCGGGGAAGCAGTACTTC
few,TRBD1,TRBV7-6,TRBJ2-1,CASSRTGGTDEQFF,TGTGCCAGCAGCCGAACAGGGGGAACCGATGAGCAGTTCTTC
few,NA,TRBV4-1,TRBJ2-3,CASSASSSTDTQYF,TGCGCCAGCAGCGCGTCATCTAGCACAGATACGCAGTATTTT
few,NA,TRBV7-2,TRBJ2-7,CASSRTALNSYEQYF,TGTGCCAGCAGCCGTACAGCTTTGAACTCCTACGAGCAGTACTTC
NA,TRBD2,TRBV7-6,TRBJ2-1,CASSPGGTSFNEQFF,TGTGCCAGCAGCCCGGGTGGGACTAGCTTCAATGAGCAGTTCTTC
NA,TRBD1,TRBV15,TRBJ1-1,CATSKYRGWSTEAFF,TGTGCCACCAGCAAGTACAGGGGATGGAGCACTGAAGCTTTCTTT
many,NA,TRBV4-1,TRBJ2-7,CASSHAGGIGYEQYF,TGCGCCAGCAGCCACGCCGGGGGCATTGGCTACGAGCAGTACTTC
NA,NA,TRBV5-1,TRBJ2-3,CASSLAGSPADTQYF,TGCGCCAGCAGCTTGGCCGGTTCCCCTGCAGATACGCAGTATTTT
NA,NA,TRBV20-1,TRBJ1-6,CSASVQVGSVHF,TGCAGTGCTAGCGTACAAGTGGGCTCCGTCCACTTT
NA,NA,TRBV7-2,TRBJ2-5,CASSSQGHIGETQYF,TGTGCCAGCAGCTCGCAGGGCCACATTGGGGAGACCCAGTACTTC
NA,TRBD1,TRBV6-6,TRBJ1-4,CASRWTGAEKLFF,TGTGCCAGCAGGTGGACAGGTGCCGAAAAACTGTTTTTT
NA,TRBD1,TRBV5-1,TRBJ2-5,CASSLGPGGQGKQTQYF,TGCGCCAGCAGCTTGGGTCCGGGGGGACAGGGGAAGCAGACCCAGTACTTC
many,TRBD2,TRBV29-1,TRBJ2-1,CSVGKAGGIDEQFF,TGCAGCGTGGGGAAAGCGGGGGGCATAGATGAGCAGTTCTTC